These T cell receptor beta chains were read from a single sample in a study of identical twins. TCRdb re-called the 5' RACE reads through MiXCR, storing one row per CDR3 protein. Here the sample spans 500,000 or so distinct CDR3 sequences, 13% to 15% being singletons. This sample was shared with a second study, whose subject was yellow fever vaccine responses in identical twins.

Sequencing was carried out using CD4+ T cells sorted from blood. Receptors were obtained from a woman aged 18-35 years in good health. CDR3s include the opening cysteine and the closing phenylalanine or tryptophan. D genes are given only for firm matches. Not every row has a clone size; where given, it reads once, few, many or a size class.

clone_size j_call v_call d_call cdr3_nt cdr3_aa
- TRBJ2-1 TRBV7-2 TRBD1 TGTGCCAGCAGCACCCGGACAGGGATCGGTGAGCAGTTCTTC CASSTRTGIGEQFF
- TRBJ2-5 TRBV30 - TGTGCCTGGGGCCGAGACGCCGGTCGAAGGGCGACCCAGTACTTC CAWGRDAGRRATQYF
many TRBJ2-3 TRBV12-3/TRBV12-4 TRBD1 TGTGCCAGCAGTCTTGGACAGGGACGCACAGATACGCAGTATTTT CASSLGQGRTDTQYF
few TRBJ1-1 TRBV18 - TGTGCCAGCTCACCACCAGTCAGTTCGTTCACTGAAGCTTTCTTT CASSPPVSSFTEAFF
- TRBJ2-1 TRBV10-3 TRBD2 TGTGCCATCAGTGAACCAGAAATAACGACTAGCTCCCTAGCGTCCAATGAGCAGTTCTTC CAISEPEITTSSLASNEQFF
few TRBJ2-6 TRBV20-1 - TGCAGTGCTAGAGACCAGGGGGGTTCCGGGGCCAACGTCCTGACTTTC CSARDQGGSGANVLTF
many TRBJ2-1 TRBV12-3/TRBV12-4 - TGTGCCAGCAGTTTTTTTAGAAATGAGCAGTTCTTC CASSFFRNEQFF
- TRBJ2-1 TRBV5-1 TRBD2 TGCGCCAGCAGCTTGGTCGGGGGGTCCAACAATGAGCAGTTCTTC CASSLVGGSNNEQFF
- TRBJ2-2 TRBV12-3/TRBV12-4 TRBD2 TGTGCCAGCAGTTCGACTAGCGGGATGAACACCGGGGAGCTGTTTTTT CASSSTSGMNTGELFF
many TRBJ2-5 TRBV20-1 TRBD2 TGCAGTGCTAGATTCGTTATGGCTAGCGGGTACCAAGAGACCCAGTACTTC CSARFVMASGYQETQYF